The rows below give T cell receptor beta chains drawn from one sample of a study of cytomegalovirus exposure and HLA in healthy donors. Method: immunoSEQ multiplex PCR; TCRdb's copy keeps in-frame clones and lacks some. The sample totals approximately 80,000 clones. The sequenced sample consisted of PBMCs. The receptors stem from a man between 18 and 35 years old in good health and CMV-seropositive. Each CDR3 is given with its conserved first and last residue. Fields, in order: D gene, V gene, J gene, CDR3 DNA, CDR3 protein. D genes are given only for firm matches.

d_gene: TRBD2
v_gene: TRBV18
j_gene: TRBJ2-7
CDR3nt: TGTGCCAGCTCCCCGTCGGGGGGTGAGGAGCAGTACTTC
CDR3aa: CASSPSGGEEQYF

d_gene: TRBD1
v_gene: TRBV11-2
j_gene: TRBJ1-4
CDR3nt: TGTGCCAGCAGCTTCACCACACAGGGGCCGAATGAAAAACTGTTTTTT
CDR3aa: CASSFTTQGPNEKLFF

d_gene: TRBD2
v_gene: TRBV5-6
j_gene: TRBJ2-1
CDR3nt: TGTGCCAGCAGCCCCCGGACTAGGGGTTACAATGAGCAGTTCTTC
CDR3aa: CASSPRTRGYNEQFF

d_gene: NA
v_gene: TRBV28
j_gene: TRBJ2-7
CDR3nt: TGTGCCAGCAGTTTTCGGAACAGAGATTACGAGCAGTACTTC
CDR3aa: CASSFRNRDYEQYF

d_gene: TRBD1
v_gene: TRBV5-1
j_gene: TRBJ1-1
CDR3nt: TGCGCCAGCAGCTTGGGGTCAGGGGGCCCAGTTAGCCCTTTCTTT
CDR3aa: CASSLGSGGPVSPFF

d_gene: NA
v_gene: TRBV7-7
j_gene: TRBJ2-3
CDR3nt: TGTGCCAGCAGCTTAGGGCAGGGCGCAGATACGCAGTATTTT
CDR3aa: CASSLGQGADTQYF

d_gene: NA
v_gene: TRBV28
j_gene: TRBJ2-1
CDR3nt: TGTGCCAGCAGTCCAACTAGCCCTCCCGCCACCTCGGAGTTCTTC
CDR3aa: CASSPTSPPATSEFF

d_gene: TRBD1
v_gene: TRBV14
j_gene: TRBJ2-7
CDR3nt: TGTGCCAGCAGTCGGACAGGAACCTACGAGCAGTACTTC
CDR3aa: CASSRTGTYEQYF

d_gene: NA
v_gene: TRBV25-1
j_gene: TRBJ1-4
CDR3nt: TGTGCCAGCAGTGACCTGGGGGCCGGTGAAAAACTGTTTTTT
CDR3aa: CASSDLGAGEKLFF

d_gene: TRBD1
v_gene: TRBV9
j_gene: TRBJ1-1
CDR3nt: TGTGCCAGCAGCGTATCAGGGGGCTGGAACACTGAAGCTTTCTTT
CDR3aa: CASSVSGGWNTEAFF

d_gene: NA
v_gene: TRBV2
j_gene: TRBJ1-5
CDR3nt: TGTGCCAGCCAAGGGCAGGATGAAAGCGGTCAGCCCCAGCATTTT
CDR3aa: CASQGQDESGQPQHF

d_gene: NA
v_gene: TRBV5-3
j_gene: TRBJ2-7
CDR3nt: TGTGCCAGAAGCTCCGACTCGAAGCCCCACGAGCAGTACTTC
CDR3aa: CARSSDSKPHEQYF

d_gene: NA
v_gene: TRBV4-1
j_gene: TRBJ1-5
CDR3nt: TGCGCCAGCAGCCCTCGTTTGCCGGGGATTTATAGCAATCAGCCCCAGCATTTT
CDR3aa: CASSPRLPGIYSNQPQHF

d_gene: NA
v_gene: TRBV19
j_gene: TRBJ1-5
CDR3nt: TGTGCCAGTAGTCCAGGGCAGTATAGCAATCAGCCCCAGCATTTT
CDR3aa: CASSPGQYSNQPQHF

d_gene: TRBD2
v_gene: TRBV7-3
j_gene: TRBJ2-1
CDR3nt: TGTGCCAGCAGCTTAGAACTAGCGGCTTACAATGAGCAGTTCTTC
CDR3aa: CASSLELAAYNEQFF

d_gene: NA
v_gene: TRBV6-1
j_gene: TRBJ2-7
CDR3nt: TGTGCCAGCAGTGCGGGGGACGAAAGCTACGAGCAGTACTTC
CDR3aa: CASSAGDESYEQYF

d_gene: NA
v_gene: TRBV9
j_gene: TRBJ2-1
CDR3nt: TGTGCCAGCAGCGTGGGTACGTGGGCCTCCTACAATGAGCAGTTCTTC
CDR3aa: CASSVGTWASYNEQFF

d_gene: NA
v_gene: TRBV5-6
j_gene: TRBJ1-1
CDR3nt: TGTGCCAGCAGCTTGAGGGGAAGGGGGAACACTGAAGCTTTCTTT
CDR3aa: CASSLRGRGNTEAFF

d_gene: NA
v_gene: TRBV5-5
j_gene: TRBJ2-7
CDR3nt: TGTGCCAGCAGCCCGACTTATTACGAGCAGTACTTC
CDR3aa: CASSPTYYEQYF

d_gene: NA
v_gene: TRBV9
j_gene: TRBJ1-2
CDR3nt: TGTGCCAGCAGCGTTAGCTCTTCCCCTAAGGGCTACACCTTC
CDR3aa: CASSVSSSPKGYTF

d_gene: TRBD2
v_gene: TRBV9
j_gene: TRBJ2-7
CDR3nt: TGTGCCAGCAGCGTAGATGTCGGGGGGGAGCAGTACTTC
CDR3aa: CASSVDVGGEQYF

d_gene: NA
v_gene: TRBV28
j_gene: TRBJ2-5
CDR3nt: TGTGCCAGCTCTGGGGGGGCCCAAGAGACCCAGTACTTC
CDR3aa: CASSGGAQETQYF

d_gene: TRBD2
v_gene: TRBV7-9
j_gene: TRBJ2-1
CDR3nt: TGTGCCAGCAGCCCGGGGGGGCATGAGCAGTTCTTC
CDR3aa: CASSPGGHEQFF

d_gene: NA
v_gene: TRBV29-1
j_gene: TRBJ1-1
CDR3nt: TGCAGCGTTGACGCGGGTTCTTACACTGAAGCTTTCTTT
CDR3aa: CSVDAGSYTEAFF

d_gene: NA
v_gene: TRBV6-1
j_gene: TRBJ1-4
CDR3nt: TGTGCCAGCAGTGAAGACAGTGAAAATGAAAAACTGTTTTTT
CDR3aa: CASSEDSENEKLFF

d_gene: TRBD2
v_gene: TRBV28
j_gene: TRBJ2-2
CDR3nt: TGTGCCAGCAGTTTCTTAGCGGGAGCATCCGGGGAGCTGTTTTTT
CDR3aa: CASSFLAGASGELFF

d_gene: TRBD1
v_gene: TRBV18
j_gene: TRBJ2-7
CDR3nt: TGTGCCAGCTCGGAACCCCTGACAGGGGGCTACGAGCAGTACTTC
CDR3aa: CASSEPLTGGYEQYF

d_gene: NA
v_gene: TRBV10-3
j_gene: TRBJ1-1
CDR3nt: TGTGCCACCCTGACGAGCGCCGGGGACACTGAAGCTTTCTTT
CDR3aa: CATLTSAGDTEAFF

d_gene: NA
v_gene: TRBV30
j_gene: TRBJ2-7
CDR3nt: TGTGCCTGGACTCAGGTAAACTCCTACGAGCAGTACTTC
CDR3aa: CAWTQVNSYEQYF

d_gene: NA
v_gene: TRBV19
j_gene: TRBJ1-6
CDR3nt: TGTGCCAGTAGTACCCTTCGTCCCCAGGATTCACCCCTCCACTTT
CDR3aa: CASSTLRPQDSPLHF

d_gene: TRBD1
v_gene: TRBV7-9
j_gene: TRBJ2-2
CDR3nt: TGTGCCAGCAGATACAGGGGTAACGGGGAGCTGTTTTTT
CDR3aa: CASRYRGNGELFF

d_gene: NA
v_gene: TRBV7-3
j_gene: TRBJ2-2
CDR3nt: TGTGCCAGCAGCTTAGGGCTAGCGTCAGGCACCGGGGAGCTGTTTTTT
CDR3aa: CASSLGLASGTGELFF

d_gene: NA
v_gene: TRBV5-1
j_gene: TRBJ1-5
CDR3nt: TGCGCCAGCAGCTCCCCGACAGATCAGCCCCAGCATTTT
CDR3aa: CASSSPTDQPQHF

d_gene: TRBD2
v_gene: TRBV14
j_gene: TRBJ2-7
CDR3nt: TGTGCCAGCAGCCAAGGGCTAGCGGGAAACTACGAGCAGTACTTC
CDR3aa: CASSQGLAGNYEQYF

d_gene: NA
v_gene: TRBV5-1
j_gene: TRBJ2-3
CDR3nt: TGCGCCAGCAGCTTGAGTCCTAGCGCAGATACGCAGTATTTT
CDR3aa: CASSLSPSADTQYF

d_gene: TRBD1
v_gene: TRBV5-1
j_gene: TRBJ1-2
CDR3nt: TGCGCCAGCAGCTTGGAGGGACAGGGGGCGCTTGGCTACACCTTC
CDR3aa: CASSLEGQGALGYTF

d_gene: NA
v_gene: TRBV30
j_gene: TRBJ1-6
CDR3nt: TGTGCCTTCCTCGTGAATCCCAGCGGACGTTCACCCCTCCACTTT
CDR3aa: CAFLVNPSGRSPLHF

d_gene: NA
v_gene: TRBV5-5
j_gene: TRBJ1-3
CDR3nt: TGTGCCAGCAGCTGGAGTATGGCAGCCTCTGGAAACACCATATATTTT
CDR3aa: CASSWSMAASGNTIYF

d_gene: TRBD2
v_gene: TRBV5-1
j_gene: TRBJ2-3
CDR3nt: TGCGCCAGCAGCTCAGGACTAGCGGAGAGCACAGATACGCAGTATTTT
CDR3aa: CASSSGLAESTDTQYF

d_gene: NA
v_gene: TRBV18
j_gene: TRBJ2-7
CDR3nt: TGTGCCAGCTCACCCCAGGGGCGCGAGGGGCAGTACTTC
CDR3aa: CASSPQGREGQYF

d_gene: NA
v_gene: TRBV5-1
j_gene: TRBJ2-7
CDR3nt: TGCGCCAGCAGCTTGGCCGGACAGCGGGAGCAGTACTTC
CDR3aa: CASSLAGQREQYF

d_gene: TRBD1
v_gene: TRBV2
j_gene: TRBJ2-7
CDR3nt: TGTGCCAGCAGATTGACAGGGAACGAGCAGTACTTC
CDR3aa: CASRLTGNEQYF

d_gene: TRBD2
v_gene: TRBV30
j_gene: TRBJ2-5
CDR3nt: TGTGCCTGGATACGGCTAGCGGGGCCACAAGAGACCCAGTACTTC
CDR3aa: CAWIRLAGPQETQYF

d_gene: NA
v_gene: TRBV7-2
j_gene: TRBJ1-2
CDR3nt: TGTGCCAGCAGCTTTGGGGCAGGGGACGTTTTGGTCTATGGCTACACCTTC
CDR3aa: CASSFGAGDVLVYGYTF

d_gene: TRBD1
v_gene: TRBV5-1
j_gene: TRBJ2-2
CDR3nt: TGCGCCAGTAGGCCGGGACAGGGGTACGGGGAGCTGTTTTTT
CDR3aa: CASRPGQGYGELFF

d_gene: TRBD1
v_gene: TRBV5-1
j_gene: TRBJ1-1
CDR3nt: TGCGCCAGCAGCCCAAGACAGGGATCGAACACTGAAGCTTTCTTT
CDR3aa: CASSPRQGSNTEAFF

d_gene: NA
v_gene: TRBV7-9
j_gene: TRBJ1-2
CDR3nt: TGTGCCAGCAGCTTCCCAGGTAGGGGAGGCTATGGCTACACCTTC
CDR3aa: CASSFPGRGGYGYTF

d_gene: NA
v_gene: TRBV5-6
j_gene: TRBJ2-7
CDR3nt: TGTGCCAGCAGCCCCTTGAGCTCCTACGAGCAGTACTTC
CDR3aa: CASSPLSSYEQYF

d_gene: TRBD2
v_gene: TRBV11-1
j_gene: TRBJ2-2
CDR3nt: TGTGCCAGCAGCTCCTGGGGGGGGATTCCGGAGCTGTTTTTT
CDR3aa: CASSSWGGIPELFF

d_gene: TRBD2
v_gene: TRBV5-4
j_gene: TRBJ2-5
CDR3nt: TGTGCCAGCAGCTTGCTAGCGGGAGGGCAAGAGACCCAGTACTTC
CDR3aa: CASSLLAGGQETQYF

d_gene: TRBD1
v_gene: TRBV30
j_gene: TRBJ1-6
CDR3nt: TGTGCCTGGAGTGTACTAGACAGGGGTTCACCCCTCCACTTT
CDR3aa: CAWSVLDRGSPLHF

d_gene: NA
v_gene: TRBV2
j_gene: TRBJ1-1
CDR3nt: TGTGCCAGCACCCCTAACAGGGAGAACACTGAAGCTTTCTTT
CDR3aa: CASTPNRENTEAFF

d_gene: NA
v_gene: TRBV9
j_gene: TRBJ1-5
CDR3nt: TGTGCCAGCAGCGTAGACATTAATCAGCCCCAGCATTTT
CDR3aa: CASSVDINQPQHF

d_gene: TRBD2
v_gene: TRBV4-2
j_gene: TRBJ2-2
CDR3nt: TGTGCCAGCAGCCAACTAGCGGGGGACACCGGGGAGCTGTTTTTT
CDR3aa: CASSQLAGDTGELFF

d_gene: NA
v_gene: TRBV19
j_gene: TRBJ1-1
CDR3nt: TGTGCCAGTAGTATATCAGGCAATGAAGCTTTCTTT
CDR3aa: CASSISGNEAFF

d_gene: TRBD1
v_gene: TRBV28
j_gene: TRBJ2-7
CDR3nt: TGTGCCAGCAGCGTCGGGACAGCTAGCTCCTACGAGCAGTACTTC
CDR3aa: CASSVGTASSYEQYF